Each of the 9 T cell receptor beta chains below was sequenced from the same sample in a study of shared clonotypes between healthy human individuals. TCRdb keeps only in-frame clones here, not all; method: immunoSEQ multiplex PCR. Here the sample spans 2.3 million or so clones, 85% to 95% being singletons. Sample: naive CD4+ T cells from PBMCs. Noted subset: CD45RA+ positively selected. These receptors originate from a man between 18 and 29 years old in good health. Some clones in this sample may be carry-over from other donors' samples.

The chain employs TRBV15 and TRBJ2-7, with 8 bases lining up with TRBD2. V shed 0 bases and J 0 bases; nucleotides not matched to a gene: 4. The CDR3 consists of 16 residues. In germline, CDR1 is LNHNV, CDR2 YYDKDF (reference sequence). The CDR3 bases are TGTGCCACCAGCAGAGAAGGGAGCGGGAGCTCCTACGAGCAGTACTTC. Translation gives CATSREGSGSSYEQYF.

V gene TRBV4-1 combines with J gene TRBJ2-2, with 9 bases identical to TRBD2. The germline gives CDR1 MGHRA, CDR2 YSYEKL. This CDR3 spans 18 amino acids. V gave up 1 base and J gave up 6 bases; unmatched junction bases: 12. The DNA for the CDR3 is TGCGCCAGCAGCCAAGTCAATAGCGGGAGACCGGGATCCGGGGAGCTGTTTTTT. Amino acids: CASSQVNSGRPGSGELFF.

The V and J genes are TRBV23-1 and TRBJ2-5; 7 positions agree with TRBD1. TRBV23-1 falls under the ORF class, with uncertain function. The length of the CDR3 is 14 residues. The V gene end was trimmed by 6 bases and the J gene end by 0 bases; junction bases not matched to a gene: 4. This CDR3 is CASRPDRDQETQYF. The CDR3 DNA is TGCGCCAGCAGACCCGACAGGGACCAAGAGACCCAGTACTTC.

CDR3 sequence: CASSPTGVYGYTF. CDR3 in DNA: TGCGCCAGCAGCCCAACAGGGGTCTATGGCTACACCTTC. This sequence joins TRBV5-1 and TRBJ1-2; TRBD1 aligns across 7 bases. This CDR3 is 13 amino acids long. The J segment lost 4 bases and the V segment lost 4 bases, leaving 4 bases of the junction unmatched. Looked up from germline, CDR1 is SGHRS and CDR2 is YFSETQ.

Worth noting for this clone: This specimen includes other DNA sequences encoding the same CDR3. The J gene is TRBJ2-2, the V gene TRBV18; D is unclear. The V and J ends lost 3 bases and 3 bases respectively, with 8 bases between them. The CDR3 is 14 residues long. The germline V gene has CDR1 KGHSH and CDR2 LQKENI. DNA of the CDR3: TGTGCCAGCTCACCTAGGACCGACACCGGGGAGCTGTTTTTT. Translation: CASSPRTDTGELFF.

The V gene is TRBV5-1, the J gene TRBJ1-4; D uncertain. The CDR3 spans 14 residues. V dropped 0 bases and J dropped 7 bases, with 10 bases sitting between them. The germline CDR1 and CDR2 sequences are SGHRS and YFSETQ. The CDR3 DNA is TGCGCCAGCAGCTTGGCCGGAGCGGGTGAAAAACTGTTTTTT. Translation: CASSLAGAGEKLFF.

The rearrangement links TRBV2 to TRBJ1-1; maybe TRBD1 (6 bases). The CDR3 covers 16 residues. Trimming took off 7 bases at V and 0 bases at J, with 18 bases between the two ends. Per the germline V gene, CDR1 is SNHLY and CDR2 is FYNNEI. The CDR3 region is CASTPFPQGMNTEAFF. The CDR3 DNA follows: TGTGCCAGCACCCCGTTCCCCCAGGGGATGAACACTGAAGCTTTCTTT.

This sequence joins TRBV18 and TRBJ2-7; D may match TRBD1 or TRBD2 (5 bases each). CDR3 length: 13 amino acids. Germline CDR1 and CDR2: KGHSH and LQKENI. The V and J ends lost 5 bases and 6 bases respectively, with 14 bases between them. CDR3 coding DNA: TGTGCCAGCTCAATCGATCGGGACGGCGAGCAGTACTTC. This gives the protein CASSIDRDGEQYF.

V usage is TRBV21-1 and J usage is TRBJ1-1; the table gives TRBD1 as D, unverified against the DNA. TRBV21-1 represents a pseudogene. The CDR3 sequence is 15 residues long. In nucleotides, the CDR3 is TGTGCCAGCAGCAAAGGGGGGCTGGAGAACACTGAAGCTTTCTTT. This codes for CASSKGGLENTEAFF.